This T cell receptor beta chain is drawn from a study of OX40 agonist ivuxolimab in advanced cancers. On the study more broadly: Age averaged 60 years (range about 23 to 80), and roughly 80% were male.

Cycle 7 day 1, cycle 4 day 1, and baseline were the timepoints at which blood was sampled. This clone was recorded a few times. The assay was immunoSEQ multiplex PCR, and TCRdb's table has in-frame clones only and misses some. This repertoire shows tens of thousands of clones, roughly 85% found once; its top ten account for 4.7%. Trimming took 6 bases from V and 5 from J; bases not matched to a gene: 5. Germline V lookup: CDR1 SGHAT, CDR2 FQNNGV. This CDR3 has 14 amino acids. The origin of this receptor is an adult with an advanced solid tumor such as melanoma, head and neck, liver or kidney cancer. The sequencing used CD4+ or CD8+ T cells sorted from blood, collected in a trial of the OX40 agonist ivuxolimab. V and J are TRBV11-2 and TRBJ2-2; TRBD2 matches at 8 bases. CDR3 in DNA: TGTGCCAGCAGTAAAATAGCGGGGACCGGGGAGCTGTTTTTT. Residues: CASSKIAGTGELFF.